This TCR beta chain was recorded in a study of T cell repertoires in ileal Crohn's disease. About the research overall: Patients had a median roughly 7.9-year disease duration, and less than 45% were active smokers.

General study findings and limits: Clonal expansions were more frequent in active smokers than non-smokers at surgery. Every patient over 26.8% clonality showed endoscopic recurrence.

Produced via immunoSEQ multiplex PCR; TCRdb's table is partial and in-frame only. The sample consists of about 14,000 clones, 70% to 85% of them appearing once. A note on this clone: Its antigen is not known.

Germline V gives CDR1 SGHVS, CDR2 FNYEAQ. The CDR3 extends over 18 amino acids. V dropped 4 bases and J dropped 10; count of bases not matched to a gene: 15. The source material was ileal tissue. The TCR originated in an adult with Crohn's disease. J is TRBJ2-1 and V is TRBV7-6; TRBD2 agrees at 14 bases. CDR3 nucleotides: TGTGCCAGCAGCTCATTAGCGACCGGGACTAGCGGGAGTCAGGAGCAGTTCTTC. This codes for CASSSLATGTSGSQEQFF.